This T cell receptor (beta chain) was sequenced during a study of cytomegalovirus exposure and HLA in healthy donors (dated 2017 in TCRdb). With respect to the entire study: According to an earlier analysis of around 600 of the donors, about 179 million T cells yielded roughly 100 million unique TCR beta sequences and less than 300 Gb of sequence data. Approximately 300 gigabases of sequencing data and approximately 84 million unique TCR sequences were included in an early release covering 500 to 750 HLA-typed donors. The genetic ancestry cluster associated with self-reported Caucasian donors included roughly 84% of the 300 to 450 genotyped donors. The study aimed to test whether signatures of past pathogen exposure could be identified by cataloging public T cell receptors. The T cell repertoires of 666 subjects were profiled by immunosequencing and related to cytomegalovirus serostatus. In addition to the first cohort of 666 subjects, a separate validation cohort of approximately 130 different subjects was used. To predict cytomegalovirus infection status, the study brought together high-throughput TCR immunosequencing, statistical association of individual TCRs with disease status, and machine learning. To study patterns of TCR occurrence, a later analysis re-analyzed previously published TCR beta repertoires from around 670 donors and added high-resolution HLA genotyping. The later analysis used no new phenotypic data to find candidate immune exposures, relying instead on TCR beta sequences and their occurrence across donors. To decide whether each TCR beta V gene segment behaved as functional or pseudogenic, an earlier analysis of fewer than 750 of the donors relied on high-throughput TCR beta sequencing. Donor age, sex, ethnicity and CMV serostatus were compiled together with the repertoire data. A later genetic analysis used genome-wide SNP genotypes for about 65% of the roughly 700 donors, treating that subset as a discovery cohort. Every discovery cohort repertoire had been produced on one sequencing platform. HLA typing included class I and class II loci at four-digit resolution. Typing coverage differed by locus: A, B, C, DRB1 and DQB1 were typed in roughly 620-630 donors, DQA1 in approximately 520, DPA1 in around 580, and DPB1 in around 490. A handful of DR-DQ haplotypes were handled as single units for association and clustering because linkage in the cohort was strong. Across under 500 genotyped donors of the cohort, an average of approximately 200,000 unique TCR beta nucleotide sequences per donor were sequenced, and 15% to 20% of those sequences were non-productive. The investigation overall reported the following: The classifier was reported to diagnose cytomegalovirus status with high specificity and sensitivity in both the original and validation cohorts. The only immune exposure information available for the cohort was CMV serostatus. Some IMGT-functional V segments, including TRBV6-2 and TRBV6-3, could not be told apart with the 87-base-pair reads, so those segments were excluded. A few of the identified cytomegalovirus-associated TCR beta chains were confirmed in vitro to be specific for cytomegalovirus antigens. An association between a missense DCLRE1C variant and V-gene and J-gene trimming of TCR beta chains was found in a later genetic analysis and replicated in an independent cohort. A later analysis found that TCR association rates varied across HLA loci, with DRB1 alleles showing the most associated TCRs and HLA-C alleles the fewest. A later analysis found that most CMV-associated TCR beta chains appeared HLA-restricted, with HLA associations seemingly driven largely by CMV exposure. The presence/absence analyses assumed that sequencing depth was roughly uniform across donors, and that assumption may not be true. A later analysis reported that several top co-occurrence clusters appeared linked to parvovirus B19, influenza, CMV and Epstein-Barr virus. When HLA alleles, especially DR and DQ, strongly co-occurred, attributing TCR associations to individual alleles was difficult. The authors suggested that the approach could potentially be extended to other disease states and immunological phenotypes. In a later genetic analysis, fewer N-insertions in productive TCRs were reported among donors in an Asian-associated ancestry cluster than the approximately 710-donor mean. In a later analysis, HLA-associated TCR beta chains showed more clonal expansion and lower generation probabilities than non-associated chains that were equally common. In this cohort, only TCR beta chains were sequenced, and detectable features were limited by the absence of alpha or paired-chain data. Linkage disequilibrium might explain the correlated functional status among segregating V segments, but an unknown experimental factor could not be ruled out. The study listed 164 TCR beta chains as associated with cytomegalovirus. Broadly in line with IMGT annotations, most TCR beta V segments showed up in productive rearrangements about 87% or about 30% of the time in an earlier analysis of several hundred of the donors. Because HLA typing was missing for some donors at each locus, association tests included only the typed subset. A further reported finding was that TCR beta sequences accurately predicted the HLA-A and HLA-B alleles for most subjects in the first cohort. A cluster of highly shared sequence variants was judged likely to represent a technical artifact of the sequencing pipeline. Most TCR sequences were seen in very few donors, while some public TCRs were found in many individuals. Approximately 18 rarely observed V segments, including chromosome 9 orphons, were excluded from the earlier analysis of a few hundred of the donors because counts were too low. Specific HLA alleles were associated with over 15,000 TCR beta sequences at a false discovery rate of 0.05 in a later analysis.

With regard to this clone: Its antigen is not yet known. The input lacks base qualities; no much larger clone sits a single base away.

The germline V gene provides CDR1 SGHTS and CDR2 YDEGEE. For this chain, trimming is 4 bases at the V end and 4 bases at the J end, and the number of junction bases without a gene match is 8. The CDR3, from cysteine to phenylalanine, totals 16 residues. Only the CDR3 portion is preserved as DNA: 48 bases, with reading frame beginning at the first base. The cohort comprised 670 or so healthy bone marrow donors. At the time of sampling, all cohort members were nominally healthy, though unrecorded immune exposures were likely present. The donor tested CMV seronegative, placing the donor among the roughly 350 seronegative members of the cohort. A peripheral blood sample was collected from each donor, and TCR beta sequencing was performed on peripheral blood mononuclear cells. Genomic DNA was extracted from the blood cell samples with the Qiagen DNeasy Blood Extraction Kit. Preparation of the library involved the immunoSEQ multiplex PCR assay. The multiplex PCR relied on a mix of 60 forward primers for TCR Vbeta segments and 13 reverse primers for TCR Jbeta segments. Amplification of the CDR3 region of rearranged TCR beta genes was performed with a multiplex PCR assay on genomic DNA. The Illumina HiSeq System was used to sequence the amplified TCR beta libraries as 87-base-pair reads. In the original analysis: A later analysis counted approximately 74 million unique TCR beta chains across the 666 repertoires, and 9 million to 14 million of these chains were shared by at least two donors. A nearest-neighbor algorithm error-corrected the raw reads and collapsed the reads into unique sequences, merging closely related sequences to remove PCR and sequencing errors. CDR3 sequences were aligned to IMGT reference sequences to assign V, D and J gene segments. For a sequence to be retained, at least a six-nucleotide match to both a V gene segment and a J gene segment was required. A rearrangement was called productive if the CDR3 had no stop codons and remained in frame with V and J, and every other rearrangement was called non-productive. Following IMGT convention, CDR3 was defined as the stretch from the second conserved V-encoded cysteine up to the conserved J-encoded phenylalanine. Sequences without an unambiguous match to a single V gene segment were excluded from the earlier analysis of about 630 of the donors. In an earlier analysis of more than 500 of the donors, a V segment was called functional when productive rearrangements were above 56.7%, and segregating when the standard deviation between donors exceeded 5%. A statistical classification framework was built to diagnose cytomegalovirus status from the catalog of TCR beta chain sequences. In a later analysis, V and J genes were assigned by comparing TCR nucleotide sequences against IMGT/GENE-DB human TR gene sequences. Using the TCRdist pipeline, a later analysis assigned CDR3 sequences along with most-parsimonious VDJ recombination scenarios. In a later analysis, each TCR beta chain was defined by its CDR3 amino acid sequence together with its V-gene family, and reads without a unique V-gene family were excluded. To address suspected cross-contamination and a sequencing artifact, a later analysis removed around 600 highly shared, low-generation-probability nucleotide sequences. A later analysis calculated a clonal expansion index for each public chain from normalized within-repertoire ranks of inferred template counts. Generation probabilities in a later analysis came from a VDJ recombination model fitted to out-of-frame rearrangements, and those results were checked against IGoR. Hypergeometric tests were used in a later analysis to score TCR-TCR, TCR-HLA and TCR-CMV co-occurrence, with a repertoire-size bias correction applied to the TCR pairs. In a later analysis, false discovery rates were estimated by permuting HLA or CMV assignments 20 times. A later analysis grouped co-occurring TCRs with DBSCAN, adding TCRdist sequence similarity when clustering within HLA-allele-positive subsets. Repertoires with fewer than 30,000 or more than 120,000 public chains were left out of co-occurrence clustering, as were five repertoires with anomalous nucleotide sharing. The table comes from immuneACCESS by way of TCRdb, which keeps in-frame sequences with V and J called. Part of the clones is missing from these tables; in studies checked, under half for an unresolved V gene and the rest for unknown reasons. From that table come the V and J calls and clone size; the DNA was used to work out D and trimming. For this sample there are 200,000 to 250,000 clones; 76% appear just once. Jointly, the top ten make up 0.55% to 0.75% of the sample.

The rearranged chain carries TRBV5-8 and TRBJ1-5, and 10 junction bases match TRBD1. The sequencing input was PBMCs. The source of this sequence is a man aged 18 to 29 in good health and CMV-seronegative. CDR3 region: CASSPDRGVGNQPQHF. The sequenced DNA is TGTGCCAGCAGCCCGGACAGGGGGGTAGGGAATCAGCCCCAGCATTTT.